This T cell receptor (beta chain) is drawn from a study of cytomegalovirus exposure and HLA in healthy donors (TCRdb year 2017). Regarding the study in general: An earlier analysis of around 600 of the donors reported about 250 Gb of sequence data and some 120 million unique TCR beta sequences from about 200 million T cells. The number of typed donors differed by locus: roughly 620-630 for A, B, C, DRB1 and DQB1; 522 for DQA1; around 580 for DPA1; and roughly 470 for DPB1. Class I and class II HLA loci were covered by the typing at four-digit resolution. An early release covering roughly 600 HLA-typed donors comprised roughly 300 gigabases of sequencing data and about 90 million unique TCR sequences. Every repertoire in the discovery cohort had been generated on one and the same sequencing platform. Because of strong linkage in the cohort, 5 or 6 DR-DQ haplotypes were treated as single units for association and clustering. Alongside the repertoire data, information on donor age, sex, ethnicity and CMV serostatus was compiled. In a later genetic analysis, genome-wide SNP genotypes for about three fifths of the 666 donors were used, and that subset was treated as a discovery cohort. Of the roughly 400 genotyped donors, roughly 85% fell in the genetic ancestry cluster associated with self-reported Caucasian donors. The study aimed to test whether cataloging public T cell receptors could reveal signatures of past pathogen exposure. The later analysis used no new phenotypic data to find candidate immune exposures, relying instead on TCR beta sequences and their occurrence across donors. The study used immunosequencing to profile the T cell repertoires of several hundred subjects and linked those repertoires to cytomegalovirus serostatus. A separate validation cohort of 90 to 150 different subjects was used in addition to the roughly 700-subject first cohort. Among about 410 genotyped donors of the cohort, an average of about 240,000 unique TCR beta nucleotide sequences was sequenced per donor, of which 15% to 20% were non-productive. High-throughput TCR immunosequencing, statistical association of individual TCRs with disease status, and machine learning were combined to predict cytomegalovirus infection status. To study patterns of TCR occurrence, a later analysis re-analyzed previously published TCR beta repertoires from around 700 donors and added high-resolution HLA genotyping. To decide whether each TCR beta V gene segment behaved as functional or pseudogenic, an earlier analysis of fewer than 750 of the donors relied on high-throughput TCR beta sequencing.

On the study overall, not on this receptor specifically: In an earlier analysis of approximately 600 of the donors, most TCR beta V segments were observed in productive rearrangements about 87% or about 30% of the time, broadly matching IMGT annotations. The cohort was sequenced for TCR beta chains only, and without alpha or paired-chain data the features that could be detected were limited. The classifier was reported to diagnose cytomegalovirus status with high specificity and sensitivity in both the original cohort and the validation cohort. Approximately 18 rarely observed V segments, including chromosome 9 orphons, were excluded from the earlier analysis of approximately 600 of the donors because counts were too low. According to a later analysis, parvovirus B19, influenza, CMV and Epstein-Barr virus appeared linked to several top co-occurrence clusters. For the cohort, immune exposure information was limited to CMV serostatus. Correlated functional status among segregating V segments might reflect linkage disequilibrium, but an unknown experimental factor could not be ruled out. In a later analysis, HLA-associated TCR beta chains showed more clonal expansion and lower generation probabilities than non-associated chains that were equally common. The presence/absence analyses assumed that sequencing depth was roughly uniform across donors, and that assumption may not be true. Most CMV-associated TCR beta chains appeared to be HLA-restricted in a later analysis, and the HLA associations seemed to be driven largely by CMV exposure. Most TCR sequences were observed very rarely across donors, whereas some public TCRs were present in many individuals. A group of highly shared sequence variants was considered likely to be a technical artifact of the sequencing pipeline. Compared with the roughly 700-donor mean, donors in an Asian-associated ancestry cluster had fewer N-insertions in productive TCRs, according to a later genetic analysis. A further reported finding was that TCR beta sequences accurately predicted the HLA-A and HLA-B alleles for most subjects in the first cohort. Assigning TCR associations to individual alleles was difficult when HLA alleles, especially DR and DQ, strongly co-occurred. It was suggested by the authors that the approach could potentially be generalized to other disease states and immunological phenotypes. Because HLA typing was missing for some donors at each locus, association tests included only the typed subset. In a later analysis, TCR association rates were found to vary across HLA loci, with the most associated TCRs seen for DRB1 alleles and the fewest for HLA-C alleles. In vitro tests confirmed that three of the cytomegalovirus-associated TCR beta chains recognize cytomegalovirus antigens. In a later genetic analysis, a missense DCLRE1C variant was associated with V-gene and J-gene trimming of TCR beta chains, and the association was replicated in an independent cohort. The study gave a list of about 150 TCR beta chains associated with cytomegalovirus. Specific HLA alleles were associated with around 18,000 TCR beta sequences at a false discovery rate of 0.05 in a later analysis.

The cohort was made up of 650 to 700 healthy bone marrow donors. All cohort members were sampled while nominally healthy, although unrecorded immune exposures were likely present. The donor tested CMV seronegative and was one of the 352 seronegative cohort members. Every donor gave a peripheral blood sample, and the peripheral blood mononuclear cells from that sample were used for TCR beta sequencing. The Qiagen DNeasy Blood Extraction Kit was used to extract genomic DNA from the blood cell samples. Concerning this clone itself: Its cognate antigen has yet to be identified.

The method behind the library was the immunoSEQ multiplex PCR assay. The multiplex PCR relied on a mix of 60 forward primers for TCR Vbeta segments and 13 reverse primers for TCR Jbeta segments. The CDR3 region of rearranged TCR beta genes was amplified from genomic DNA with a multiplex PCR assay. Amplified TCR beta libraries were sequenced as 87-base-pair reads on the Illumina HiSeq System. On the study's bioinformatics: Across the 500 to 750 repertoires, a later analysis counted some 80 million unique TCR beta chains, some 11 million of which were shared by at least two donors. Raw reads were error-corrected and collapsed into unique sequences with a nearest-neighbor algorithm that merged closely related sequences to remove PCR and sequencing errors. To assign V, D and J gene segments, CDR3 sequences were aligned to IMGT reference sequences. For a sequence to be retained, a match of at least six nucleotides to both a V gene segment and a J gene segment was required. A rearrangement was called productive if the CDR3 had no stop codons and remained in frame with V and J, and every other rearrangement was called non-productive. CDR3 was defined by IMGT convention, running from the second conserved V-encoded cysteine to the conserved J-encoded phenylalanine. The earlier analysis of a few hundred of the donors excluded sequences that lacked an unambiguous match to a single V gene segment. An earlier analysis of 587 of the donors called V segments functional above 56.7% productive rearrangements and segregating when the between-donor standard deviation exceeded 5%. A statistical classification framework was built for diagnosing cytomegalovirus status from the catalog of TCR beta chain sequences. In a later analysis, V and J genes were assigned by comparing TCR nucleotide sequences against IMGT/GENE-DB human TR gene sequences. The TCRdist pipeline was used in a later analysis to assign CDR3 sequences and most-parsimonious VDJ recombination scenarios. In a later analysis, each TCR beta chain was defined by its CDR3 amino acid sequence together with its V-gene family, and reads without a unique V-gene family were excluded. As a way to deal with suspected cross-contamination and a sequencing artifact, a later analysis dropped 500 to 700 nucleotide sequences that were highly shared and had low generation probability. A later analysis calculated a clonal expansion index for each public chain from normalized within-repertoire ranks of inferred template counts. In a later analysis, generation probabilities were computed using a VDJ recombination model fitted to out-of-frame rearrangements, and the results were checked against IGoR. A later analysis scored TCR-TCR, TCR-HLA and TCR-CMV co-occurrence with hypergeometric tests, applying a repertoire-size bias correction to TCR pairs. A later analysis estimated false discovery rates by permuting HLA or CMV assignments 20 times. A later analysis grouped co-occurring TCRs with DBSCAN, adding TCRdist sequence similarity when clustering within HLA-allele-positive subsets. Co-occurrence clustering excluded repertoires with fewer than 30,000 or more than 120,000 public chains, plus five with anomalous nucleotide sharing. TCRdb limited this immuneACCESS table to in-frame rearrangements with V and J called. A share of clones is missing; checked studies link under half to unresolved V genes, and the rest is unexplained. That table supplies the V and J calls and clone size; D and trimming were determined from the DNA. The sample's records list about 120,000 clones. Jointly, the top ten make up around 3.5% of the sample.

Sequencing was done on a sample of PBMCs. This receptor was identified in a man between 25 and 39 years old in good health and CMV-seronegative.

The bases read TGCGCCCCCGTTTCCCTCGGGGACAGGGGGCCGTGGGAGACCCAGTACTTC. Its protein is CAPVSLGDRGPWETQYF. The chain joins TRBV10-1 to TRBJ2-5; 12 bases in the middle match TRBD1. The germline V gene (reference sequence) sets CDR1 to WNHNN and CDR2 to SYGVQD. V is trimmed back by 11 bases and J by 5 bases, and the junction contains 18 bases that no gene match accounts for. From the cysteine through the phenylalanine, the CDR3 covers 17 amino acids. Of all the DNA, just the CDR3 is kept, 51 bases in frame from base 1.